The clone carrying this T cell receptor beta chain was picked up a small number of times. This sample stems from a study of neoadjuvant anti-PD-1 for oral cavity cancer. Time point denoted: after neoadjuvant nivolumab, at surgical resection. These oral cavity squamous cell carcinomas were HPV-negative and locally advanced. Analysis of PBMCs was direct, with no culture step. Most PBMC samples had around 480 ng input DNA in six replicates. Libraries were prepared by immunoSEQ multiplex PCR; TCRdb keeps only in-frame clonotypes and omits some of them. The sample has about 8,400 clones; less than 75% are singletons. The length of the CDR3 is 14 residues. Germline trimming cut 4 bases from V and 7 bases from J; bases unmatched to any gene: 9. From germline, CDR1 is SQVTM and CDR2 ANQGSEA.

The specimen was PBMCs, collected after nivolumab (anti-PD-1) treatment. The source of this sequence is a person aged 35-80 years with oral cavity squamous cell carcinoma. The chain carries TRBV29-1 and TRBJ1-2; 10 bases line up with TRBD1. The CDR3 region is CSVVRGQGEGGYTF. The CDR3 coding sequence is TGCAGCGTTGTTCGAGGACAGGGGGAAGGTGGCTACACCTTC.